This TCR beta chain originates from a study of shared clonotypes between healthy human individuals. Study-wide context: Each donor had three CD4 naive, three CD4 memory, two CD8 naive and one CD8 memory plate. Overall study results and limits: Non-shared clonotypes showed lower generation probabilities than clonotypes common to all four donors. Having only a few donors restricted how much genetic and exposure-history diversity was captured. Between a few donors, naive CD4 clonotypes were shared at a level of around 5.2%.

Naive CD8 cells comprised CD45RO-negative, CCR7-positively selected cells, excluding terminally differentiated effector memory CD45RA+ cells. The method was immunoSEQ multiplex PCR; TCRdb's version includes in-frame clones alone and lacks a portion of them. The sample records around 1.9 million clones, just over 90% being singletons. The V gene lost 2 bases and the J gene lost 2 bases, with 8 bases spanning the gap. Germline CDR1 and CDR2: SGHTS and YDEGEE. CDR3 length equals 14 residues. As for this clone: Its antigen is not identified.

Specimen: naive CD8+ T cells from PBMCs. The genes are TRBV5-8 and TRBJ1-5; D is undetermined. The TCR comes from a young man in good health. Some clones in this sample may be carry-over from other donors' samples. CDR3 coding DNA: TGTGCCAGCAGCTTAAATAGGCGCAATCAGCCCCAGCATTTT. The encoded protein is CASSLNRRNQPQHF.